One and the same sample provided the 19 T cell receptor beta chains below, sequenced in a study of a mutant IDH1 vaccine in newly diagnosed glioma. No cognate antigen is known for these TCRs. Repertoires were generated with immunoSEQ multiplex PCR, while TCRdb's copy carries only in-frame clones and drops some. The repertoire has around 85,000 clones, 85% of them found once; the top ten carry approximately 2.3%. Time point: week 23, last vaccination. Alongside topical imiquimod, each dose of vaccine comprised 300 ug of mutant IDH1 20-mer peptide. Sequenced material: PBMCs, taken from a glioma patient whose treatment included an IDH1 peptide vaccine. The receptors derive from a man aged 25 to 40 with glioma. Some clones in this sample may be carry-over from other donors' samples.

This chain joins TRBV9 and TRBJ2-2, with 10 positions matching TRBD2. The CDR3 consists of 14 residues. CDR1 and CDR2 from the germline V gene are SGDLS and YYNGEE. V shed 5 bases and J 4 bases; nucleotides not matched to a gene: 2. CDR3 coding DNA: TGTGCCAGCAGATCTAGCGGGGGCACCGGGGAGCTGTTTTTT. Its protein product is CASRSSGGTGELFF.

Details on this clone: This same CDR3 is encoded by further DNA sequences in the sample. The chain employs TRBV29-1 and TRBJ2-7; D possibly uses TRBD1 or TRBD2 (5 bases each). Germline CDR1 and CDR2: SQVTM and ANQGSEA. Trimming left V 5 bases short and J 0 bases short, with 14 bases between. This CDR3 contains 14 residues. The CDR3: CSVSKADNSYEQYF. The CDR3 DNA is TGCAGCGTTTCCAAAGCGGACAACTCCTACGAGCAGTACTTC.

The chain uses TRBV29-1 and TRBJ2-7; maybe TRBD1 (6 bases). The CDR3 is 13 amino acids. Germline CDR1 reads SQVTM; CDR2 reads ANQGSEA. V was trimmed by 6 bases and J by 5 bases, leaving 17 bases between them. The CDR3 bases are TGCAGCGTGACCAGGGGCAGACTGGACGAGCAGTACTTC. Protein sequence: CSVTRGRLDEQYF.

This clone was observed once. The chain couples TRBV15 to TRBJ2-7; possibly TRBD2 for D (5 bases). The length of the CDR3 is 15 residues. Germline V gives CDR1 LNHNV, CDR2 YYDKDF (reference sequence). V gave up 4 bases and J gave up 6 bases, with 19 bases separating them. In DNA form, the CDR3 reads TGTGCCACCAGCACAGATTTATTTAGGACTTCCGAGCAGTACTTC. This sequence encodes CATSTDLFRTSEQYF. Combining the CDR3 with reference TRBV15 and TRBJ2-7 gives the whole variable domain DAMVIQNPRYQVTQFGKPVTLSCSQTLNHNVMYWYQQKSSQAPKLLFHYYDKDFNNEADTPDNFQSRRPNTSFCFLDIRSPGLGDTAMYLCATSTDLFRTSEQYFGPGTRLTVT.

V gene TRBV19 combines with J gene TRBJ2-1; D unresolved. The germline V gene has CDR1 LNHDA and CDR2 SQIVND (reference sequence). Trimming shortened V by 2 bases and J by 8 bases, and 7 bases separated the two germline ends. CDR3 size: 12 residues. The CDR3 DNA reads TGTGCCAGTAGTATACCCCCCCATGAGCAGTTCTTC. Translation: CASSIPPHEQFF.

The chain employs TRBV5-1 and TRBJ1-1; 10 bases map to TRBD1. J gave up 6 bases and V 4 bases, and 6 bases lay outside the gene matches. CDR3 length: 14 amino acids. Germline V gene data show CDR1 as SGHRS and CDR2 as YFSETQ. CDR3 DNA sequence: TGCGCCAGCAGCCCAGGACAGGGGGTGCCTGAAGCTTTCTTT. It encodes CASSPGQGVPEAFF.

V and J are TRBV7-9 and TRBJ1-1; no reliable D call. There are 14 residues in the CDR3. V was shortened by 3 bases and J by 5 bases, with 13 bases between the two germline ends. The germline V gene encodes CDR1 SEHNR and CDR2 FQNEAQ (reference sequence). CDR3 nucleotides: TGTGCCAGCAGCTTTTTAGGGTGGCATACTGAAGCTTTCTTT. Protein: CASSFLGWHTEAFF.

The chain recombines TRBV27 with TRBJ2-7; D is ambiguous. Germline values: CDR1 MNHEY, CDR2 SMNVEV (reference sequence). This CDR3 is built from 13 residues. V dropped 3 bases and J dropped 4 bases, with 10 bases sitting between them. CDR3 sequence: CASSLDVRYEQYF. CDR3 bases: TGTGCCAGCAGTTTGGACGTCCGATACGAGCAGTACTTC.

The chain joins TRBV7-2 to TRBJ2-3; tentative D call: TRBD2 (5 bases). Germline assignment: CDR1 SGHTA and CDR2 FQGNSA. The germline V and J ends were trimmed by 1 base and 0 bases, with 8 bases remaining between them. CDR3 length: 15 amino acids. The CDR3 reads CASSLGQRSTDTQYF. In nucleotides, the CDR3 is TGTGCCAGCAGCTTAGGGCAGCGGAGCACAGATACGCAGTATTTT.

V usage is TRBV5-4 and J usage is TRBJ1-2; the match to TRBD1 covers 12 bases. In germline, CDR1 is SGHNT, CDR2 YYREEE (reference sequence). The CDR3 consists of 16 residues. V lost 0 bases and J lost 8; bases outside the gene matches: 8. CDR3 in DNA: TGTGCCAGCAGCTTGGGGGGACAGGGGGCCAGGAAGGGCTACACCTTC. It is translated as CASSLGGQGARKGYTF.

CDR3 sequence (DNA): TGTGCCAGCAACCCAATCCTACATCAGGAAGCTTTCTTT. This gives the protein CASNPILHQEAFF. The chain recombines TRBV6-1 with TRBJ1-1; D remains ambiguous. CDR1 and CDR2 (germline): MNHNS, SASEGT. The CDR3 runs 13 residues. The V end was cut by 7 bases, the J end by 8 bases, with 17 bases between.

The chain links TRBV4-3 to TRBJ1-6; 10 bases fit TRBD1. Losses at the gene ends were 6 bases for V and 10 bases for J; bases not matched to a gene: 9. The CDR3 extends over 15 amino acids. Germline V gene sequence: CDR1 LGHNA, CDR2 YSLEER. CDR3 amino acids: CASSLRGQGWSPLHF. In DNA form, the CDR3 reads TGCGCCAGCAGTCTCAGGGGACAGGGGTGGTCACCCCTCCACTTT.

The V call is TRBV4-2, the J call TRBJ1-1, with TRBD1 as a possible D gene (6 bases). This CDR3 has 15 amino acids. Germline V CDR1 and CDR2: LGHNA, YNFKEQ. Trimming left V 3 bases short and J 0 bases short, with 11 bases between. The CDR3 loop is CASSHETGMNTEAFF. The CDR3 DNA sequence: TGTGCCAGCAGCCACGAGACAGGTATGAACACTGAAGCTTTCTTT.

The chain has TRBV15 and TRBJ1-1; TRBD1 might be the D (6 bases). The V end lost 5 bases, the J end lost 7 bases, and 14 bases lay between the germline ends. This CDR3 is 13 amino acids long. Looked up from germline, CDR1 is LNHNV and CDR2 is YYDKDF (reference sequence). Here the CDR3 reads CATSATGRGEAFF. DNA of the CDR3: TGTGCCACCAGCGCGACAGGACGGGGTGAAGCTTTCTTT.

The chain combines TRBV7-8 with TRBJ2-7; the match to TRBD2 covers 7 bases. V dropped 2 bases and J dropped 3; count of bases not matched to a gene: 4. Germline V gives CDR1 SGHVS, CDR2 FQNEAQ. This CDR3 has 14 amino acids. The CDR3 spells CASSLRGDYYEQYF. The DNA of the CDR3 is TGTGCCAGCAGCTTACGAGGGGACTACTACGAGCAGTACTTC.

The chain combines TRBV6-1 with TRBJ1-2, with D maybe TRBD1 (5 bases). In germline, CDR1 is MNHNS, CDR2 SASEGT. V gave up 7 bases and J gave up 8 bases, with 14 bases separating them. The CDR3 consists of 12 residues. The CDR3 nucleotides read TGTGCCAGCACCGAGAAGTGGGGCGGCTACACCTTC. This translates into CASTEKWGGYTF.

This CDR3 reads CASSSGTSGSYEQYF. DNA for the CDR3: TGTGCCAGCAGCTCTGGGACTAGCGGTTCCTACGAGCAGTACTTC. This rearrangement joins TRBV7-2 to TRBJ2-7, with 11 bases identical to TRBD2. Trimming at V came to 4 bases and at J to 1 base, leaving 3 bases not matched to a gene. The CDR3 is 15 residues long. Germline CDR1 and CDR2: SGHTA and FQGNSA.

The chain has TRBV5-6 and TRBJ2-7; 7 nucleotides align to TRBD2. The V gene end was trimmed by 1 base and the J gene end by 1 base; junction bases not matched to a gene: 2. Germline-derived CDR1 and CDR2 are SGHDT and YYEEEE. The CDR3 runs 14 residues. As DNA, the CDR3 is TGTGCCAGCAGCTTGTGGGGAGGGTCCTACGAGCAGTACTTC. Translated: CASSLWGGSYEQYF.

The rearrangement joins TRBV30 to TRBJ2-2; 7 nucleotides match TRBD2. Germline-derived CDR1 and CDR2 are GTSNPN and SVGIG (reference sequence). This CDR3 has 16 amino acids. V lost 4 bases, J lost 3 bases, and 11 bases stayed unmatched. This CDR3 is CAWKNWASGDTGELFF. The CDR3 DNA is TGTGCCTGGAAAAATTGGGCTAGCGGAGACACCGGGGAGCTGTTTTTT.